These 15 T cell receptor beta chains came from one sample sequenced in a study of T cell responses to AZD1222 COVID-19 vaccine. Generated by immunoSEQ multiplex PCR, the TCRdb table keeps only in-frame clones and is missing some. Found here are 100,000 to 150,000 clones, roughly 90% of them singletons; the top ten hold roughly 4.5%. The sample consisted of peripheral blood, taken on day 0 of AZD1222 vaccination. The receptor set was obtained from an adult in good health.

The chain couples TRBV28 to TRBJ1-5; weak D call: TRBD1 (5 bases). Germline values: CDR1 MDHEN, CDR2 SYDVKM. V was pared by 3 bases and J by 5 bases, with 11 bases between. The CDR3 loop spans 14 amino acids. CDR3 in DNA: TGTGCCAGCAGTTTCGACAGTGGCGATCAGCCCCAGCATTTT. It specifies CASSFDSGDQPQHF.

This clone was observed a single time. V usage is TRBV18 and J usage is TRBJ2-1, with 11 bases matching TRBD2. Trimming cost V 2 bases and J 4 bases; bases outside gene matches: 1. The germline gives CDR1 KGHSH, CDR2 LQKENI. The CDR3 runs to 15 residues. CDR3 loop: CASSPRTSGYNEQFF. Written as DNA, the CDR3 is TGTGCCAGCTCACCAAGGACTAGCGGGTACAATGAGCAGTTCTTC.

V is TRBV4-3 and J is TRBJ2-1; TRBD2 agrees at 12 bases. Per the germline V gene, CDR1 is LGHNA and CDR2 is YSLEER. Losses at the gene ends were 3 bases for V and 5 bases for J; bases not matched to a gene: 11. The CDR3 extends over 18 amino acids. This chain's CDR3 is CASSHLTPGLAGHNEQFF. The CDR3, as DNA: TGCGCCAGCAGCCACCTTACCCCGGGACTAGCGGGCCACAATGAGCAGTTCTTC.

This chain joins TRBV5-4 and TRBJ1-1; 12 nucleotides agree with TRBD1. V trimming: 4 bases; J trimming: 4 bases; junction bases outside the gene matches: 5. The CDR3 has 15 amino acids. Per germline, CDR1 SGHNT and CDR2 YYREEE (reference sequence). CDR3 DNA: TGTGCCAGCAGCAGGGGACAGGGGGCACGCACTGAAGCTTTCTTT. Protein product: CASSRGQGARTEAFF.

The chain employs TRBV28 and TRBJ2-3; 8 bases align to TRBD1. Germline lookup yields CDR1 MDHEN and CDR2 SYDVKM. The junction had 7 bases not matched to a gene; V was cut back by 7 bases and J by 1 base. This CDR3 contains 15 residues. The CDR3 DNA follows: TGTGCCAGCAACCCCAGGGGGCTCGGCACAGATACGCAGTATTTT. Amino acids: CASNPRGLGTDTQYF.

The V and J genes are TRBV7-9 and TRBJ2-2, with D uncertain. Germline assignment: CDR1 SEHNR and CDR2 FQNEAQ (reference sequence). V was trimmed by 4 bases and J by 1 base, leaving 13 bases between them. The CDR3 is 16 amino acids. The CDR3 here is CASSSWGTLNTGELFF. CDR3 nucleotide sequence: TGTGCCAGCAGCTCGTGGGGTACCTTGAACACCGGGGAGCTGTTTTTT.

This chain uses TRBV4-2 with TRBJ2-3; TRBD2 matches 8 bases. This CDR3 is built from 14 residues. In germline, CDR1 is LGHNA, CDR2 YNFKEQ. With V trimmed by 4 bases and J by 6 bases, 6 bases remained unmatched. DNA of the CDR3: TGTGCCAGCAGCCCTCAGCGGGGGAGGGATACGCAGTATTTT. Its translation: CASSPQRGRDTQYF.

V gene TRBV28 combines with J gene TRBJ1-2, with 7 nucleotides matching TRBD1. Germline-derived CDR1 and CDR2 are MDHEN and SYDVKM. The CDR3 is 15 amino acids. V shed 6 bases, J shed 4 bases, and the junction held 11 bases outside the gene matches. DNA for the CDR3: TGTGCCAGCAGCGCAGGGGGGGCCGGTGGCTATGGCTACACCTTC. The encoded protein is CASSAGGAGGYGYTF.

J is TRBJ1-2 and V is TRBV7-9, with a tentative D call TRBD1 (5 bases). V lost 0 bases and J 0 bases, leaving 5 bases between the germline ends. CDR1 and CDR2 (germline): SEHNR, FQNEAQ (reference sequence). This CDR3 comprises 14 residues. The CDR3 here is CASSLAQANYGYTF. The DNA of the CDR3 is TGTGCCAGCAGCTTAGCACAGGCTAACTATGGCTACACCTTC.

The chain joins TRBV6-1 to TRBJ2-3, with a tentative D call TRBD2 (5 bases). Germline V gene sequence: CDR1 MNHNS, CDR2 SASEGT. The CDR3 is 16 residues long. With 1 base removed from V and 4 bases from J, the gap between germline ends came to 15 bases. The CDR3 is CASSEVDSAVADTQYF. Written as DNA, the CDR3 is TGTGCCAGCAGTGAAGTGGATAGCGCGGTGGCAGATACGCAGTATTTT.

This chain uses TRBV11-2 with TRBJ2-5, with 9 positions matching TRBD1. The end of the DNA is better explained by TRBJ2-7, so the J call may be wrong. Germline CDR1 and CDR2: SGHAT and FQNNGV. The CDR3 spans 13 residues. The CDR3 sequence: CASSLTQGAEQYF. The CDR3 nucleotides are TGTGCCAGCAGCCTAACACAGGGGGCCGAGCAGTACTTC.

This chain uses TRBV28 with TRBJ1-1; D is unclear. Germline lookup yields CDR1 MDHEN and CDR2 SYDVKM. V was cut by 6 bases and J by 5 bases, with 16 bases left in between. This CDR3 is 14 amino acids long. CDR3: CASSNGGKRTEAFF. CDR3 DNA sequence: TGTGCCAGCAGCAACGGAGGAAAAAGGACTGAAGCTTTCTTT.

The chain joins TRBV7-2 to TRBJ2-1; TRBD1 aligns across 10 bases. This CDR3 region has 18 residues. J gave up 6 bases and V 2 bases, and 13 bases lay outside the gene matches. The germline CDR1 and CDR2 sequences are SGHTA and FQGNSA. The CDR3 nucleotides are TGTGCCAGCAGCTTATGGTCCTCGGGACAGGGGCTTTCCAATGAGCAGTTCTTC. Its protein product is CASSLWSSGQGLSNEQFF.

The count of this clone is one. CDR3 sequence (DNA): TGCGCCAGCAGCCAAAGCCAGCAGAGTGAGCAGTTCTTC. Translating gives CASSQSQQSEQFF. The rearrangement joins TRBV4-3 to TRBJ2-1; no definite D call. Germline CDR1 and CDR2: LGHNA and YSLEER. Trimming removed 2 bases at V and 9 bases at J, with 11 bases between. The CDR3 spans 13 residues.

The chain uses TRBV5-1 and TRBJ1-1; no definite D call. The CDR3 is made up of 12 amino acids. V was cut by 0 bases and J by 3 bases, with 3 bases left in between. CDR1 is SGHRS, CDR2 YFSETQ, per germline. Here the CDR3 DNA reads TGCGCCAGCAGCTTGGCGGACACTGAAGCTTTCTTT. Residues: CASSLADTEAFF.